This passage covers 15 T cell receptor beta chains from one sample sequenced in a study of control samples from healthy donors and cancer patients. Sequenced by immunoSEQ multiplex PCR; TCRdb stores in-frame clones only, minus some. The sample shows roughly 450,000 clones, 75% to 95% of them seen only once. The source material was PBMCs. The receptors come from a middle-aged man with head and neck cancer.

The chain employs TRBV6-6 and TRBJ2-7, with D unresolved. Germline V CDR1 and CDR2: MNHNY, SVGAGI (reference sequence). CDR3 length equals 14 residues. V was trimmed by 2 bases and J by 4 bases, leaving 12 bases between them. The CDR3 region has the DNA TGTGCCAGCAGTTACGATACGAGAAGGTACGAGCAGTACTTC. This encodes CASSYDTRRYEQYF.

By share of the sample, this clone is large (0.1 to 1%). This chain connects TRBV6-4 to TRBJ2-2; 8 positions match TRBD1. The junction had 0 bases not matched to a gene; V was cut back by 0 bases and J by 6 bases. Germline values: CDR1 MRHNA, CDR2 SNTAGT. CDR3 length: 14 residues. This CDR3 reads CASSDSTGAGELFF. CDR3 sequence (DNA): TGTGCCAGCAGTGACTCGACAGGGGCCGGGGAGCTGTTTTTT.

The chain joins TRBV28 to TRBJ2-5; 7 nucleotides align to TRBD1. V lost 5 bases to trimming and J lost 4 bases; unmatched junction nucleotides: 10. CDR3 length equals 15 residues. CDR1 is MDHEN and CDR2 is SYDVKM in the germline V gene. The CDR3 loop is CASSPGQFWPETQYF. CDR3 nucleotide sequence: TGTGCCAGCAGTCCGGGACAGTTTTGGCCAGAGACCCAGTACTTC.

The chain has TRBV19 and TRBJ2-1; no clear D gene. Germline V gene data show CDR1 as LNHDA and CDR2 as SQIVND (reference sequence). The CDR3 contains 13 residues. V lost 4 bases to trimming and J lost 6 bases, with 10 bases between them. For the CDR3, the DNA is TGTGCCAGTAGTACTTCCATGGTCAATGAGCAGTTCTTC. Its protein is CASSTSMVNEQFF. Drawing the rest from reference TRBV19 and TRBJ2-1, the complete variable domain is DGGITQSPKYLFRKEGQNVTLSCEQNLNHDAMYWYRQDPGQGLRLIYYSQIVNDFQKGDIAEGYSVSREKKESFPLTVTSAQKNPTAFYLCASSTSMVNEQFFGPGTRLTVL.

The V gene is TRBV6-5, the J gene TRBJ1-1; the D gene is possibly TRBD1 (5 bases). Germline CDR1 and CDR2: MNHEY and SVGAGI. This CDR3 spans 15 amino acids. V dropped 2 bases and J dropped 0 bases, with 10 bases sitting between them. This CDR3 reads CASSYGTGMNTEAFF. The CDR3 DNA reads as TGTGCCAGCAGTTACGGCACAGGAATGAACACTGAAGCTTTCTTT.

The chain couples TRBV6-2 or TRBV6-3 to TRBJ2-7; 7 bases line up with TRBD2. V was clipped by 2 bases and J by 3 bases; unmatched bases: 7. CDR1 is MNHEY, CDR2 SVGEGT, per germline. The CDR3 runs to 15 residues. Here the CDR3 DNA reads TGTGCCAGCAGTTACAGGCTAGCGGTTATCTACGAGCAGTACTTC. This codes for CASSYRLAVIYEQYF.

CDR3 amino acids: CASSLSTFYEQYF. The CDR3 DNA sequence: TGTGCCAGCAGCTTAAGCACCTTCTACGAGCAGTACTTC. The chain uses TRBV7-6 and TRBJ2-7; D unresolved. The V gene's germline CDR1 is SGHVS and CDR2 FNYEAQ. The CDR3 totals 13 residues. Trimming removed 2 bases from V and 3 bases from J, with 8 bases in between.

V usage is TRBV29-1 and J usage is TRBJ1-2; a possible D gene is TRBD1 (6 bases). V gave up 3 bases and J gave up 7 bases, with 15 bases separating them. Per the germline V gene, CDR1 is SQVTM and CDR2 is ANQGSEA. The CDR3 totals 13 residues. The CDR3 loop reads CSVDGQGWGGYTF. CDR3 DNA: TGCAGCGTTGACGGGCAGGGGTGGGGTGGCTACACCTTC.

The chain couples TRBV10-3 to TRBJ2-7; possible D gene TRBD1, 5 bases. Per germline, CDR1 ENHRY and CDR2 SYGVKD. CDR3 length equals 15 residues. V was pared by 0 bases and J by 4 bases, with 13 bases between. The CDR3 sequence: CAISESPGISYEQYF. The CDR3 nucleotides are TGTGCCATCAGTGAGTCCCCAGGGATTTCGTACGAGCAGTACTTC.

The rearrangement links TRBV25-1 to TRBJ2-1; tentatively, D is TRBD2 (6 bases). Germline V gene data show CDR1 as MGHDK and CDR2 as SYGVNS. The CDR3 is 17 amino acids. With 7 bases removed from V and 0 bases from J, the gap between germline ends came to 19 bases. This CDR3 is CASILPGTPSSYNEQFF. The CDR3 DNA sequence: TGTGCCAGCATATTACCCGGGACTCCAAGCTCCTACAATGAGCAGTTCTTC.

There are a few counts of this clone. This chain uses TRBV5-1 with TRBJ1-5; TRBD1 might be the D (6 bases). Germline V gives CDR1 SGHRS, CDR2 YFSETQ. The CDR3 totals 15 residues. The germline V and J ends were trimmed by 5 bases and 3 bases, with 15 bases remaining between them. The chain's CDR3 is CASSITGLYNQPQHF. The DNA for the CDR3 is TGCGCCAGCAGTATCACAGGGTTATACAATCAGCCCCAGCATTTT.

V and J are TRBV28 and TRBJ1-2; 7 nucleotides align to TRBD1. From germline, CDR1 is MDHEN and CDR2 SYDVKM. The CDR3 contains 15 residues. Trimming cost V 6 bases and J 5 bases; bases outside gene matches: 12. This chain's CDR3 is CASSPQAGGGYGYTF. The CDR3 DNA is TGTGCCAGCAGCCCTCAGGCAGGGGGAGGGTATGGCTACACCTTC.

The chain links TRBV27 to TRBJ1-2; 7 nucleotides agree with TRBD1. The V gene end was trimmed by 4 bases and the J gene end by 7 bases; junction bases not matched to a gene: 18. The germline CDR1 and CDR2 sequences are MNHEY and SMNVEV (reference sequence). The CDR3 runs to 17 residues. CDR3 protein: CASSSRSRSGGKLGYTF. CDR3 sequence (DNA): TGTGCCAGCAGTTCACGATCACGTTCAGGGGGTAAGCTTGGCTACACCTTC.

The chain recombines TRBV18 with TRBJ2-7; TRBD2 is a possible D gene (6 bases). The CDR3 sequence is 15 residues long. V lost 6 bases, J lost 0 bases, and 15 bases lay in between. Germline assignment: CDR1 KGHSH and CDR2 LQKENI. The CDR3 is CASSPPGGTSYEQYF. CDR3 nucleotides: TGTGCCAGCTCCCCTCCCGGCGGGACCTCCTACGAGCAGTACTTC.

This clone was picked up one time. The rearrangement uses TRBV6-5 and TRBJ2-5, with 7 bases matching TRBD2. CDR1 is MNHEY, CDR2 SVGAGI, per germline. V shed 6 bases and J 2 bases; nucleotides not matched to a gene: 9. The CDR3 has 15 residues. This chain's CDR3 is CASSSGLPNQETQYF. The CDR3 bases are TGTGCCAGCAGCTCGGGACTACCAAATCAAGAGACCCAGTACTTC.